This TCR beta chain was sequenced during a study of control samples from healthy donors and cancer patients. This CDR3 is 13 amino acids long. The V end lost 5 bases, the J end lost 4 bases, and 9 bases lay between the germline ends. The protocol was immunoSEQ multiplex PCR, while the TCRdb copy is restricted to in-frame clones and leaves out a portion. The sample lists 390,000 or so clones; around 90% were seen once. The origin of this receptor is a man in his forties with head and neck cancer. Sequencing was done on a sample of PBMCs. The chain carries TRBV12-3 or TRBV12-4 and TRBJ2-1; D gene uncertain. CDR3 DNA: TGTGCCAGCAGTCCTCTAGTGTACAATGAGCAGTTCTTC. This sequence encodes CASSPLVYNEQFF.